Each of the 10 T cell receptor beta chains below was sequenced from the same sample in a study of T cells in localized non-small cell lung cancer (dated by TCRdb to between 2020 and 2021). To prepare the library, the immunoSEQ multiplex PCR assay was applied. Imported from immuneACCESS, the table was reduced by TCRdb to in-frame sequences with V and J called. These copies leave out some clones; in studies compared against another copy, an unresolved V gene accounts for under half, and the cause of the remainder is not known. This sample holds tens of thousands of clones; more than 75% were observed only once. Jointly, the top ten make up 6.4% of the sample. This specimen was peripheral blood, taken before any cancer treatment. These TCRs come from a man aged 40 to 75 with stage I lung adenocarcinoma.

The J gene is TRBJ2-1, the V gene TRBV5-1, with D possibly being TRBD1 or TRBD2 (5 bases each). Germline V lookup: CDR1 SGHRS, CDR2 YFSETQ. V gave up 5 bases and J gave up 0 bases, with 15 bases separating them. CDR3 length equals 16 residues. The CDR3 DNA reads as TGCGCCAGCAGGTCATCTCAGGGAGTCTCCTACAATGAGCAGTTCTTC. Protein sequence: CASRSSQGVSYNEQFF.

This clone occurred once. The rearrangement links TRBV5-6 to TRBJ2-7; D unresolved. With 5 bases removed from V and 2 bases from J, the gap between germline ends came to 11 bases. The CDR3 consists of 13 residues. CDR1 and CDR2 (germline): SGHDT, YYEEEE. The CDR3: CASRGPPTYEQYF. Written as DNA, the CDR3 is TGTGCCAGCAGGGGTCCCCCGACCTACGAGCAGTACTTC. Complete variable domain (other parts from reference TRBV5-6 and TRBJ2-7): DAGVTQSPTHLIKTRGQQVTLRCSPKSGHDTVSWYQQALGQGPQFIFQYYEEEERQRGNFPDRFSGHQFPNYSSELNVNALLLGDSALYLCASRGPPTYEQYFGPGTRLTVT.

This clone has just a few counts. The chain uses TRBV18 and TRBJ2-7, with no clear D. CDR1 and CDR2 (germline): KGHSH, LQKENI. Between the trimmed V and J ends, which lost 0 bases and 2 bases, there was a span of 8 bases. This CDR3 is built from 14 residues. The CDR3 loop is CASSPPVGAYEQYF. CDR3 DNA: TGTGCCAGCTCACCACCTGTCGGAGCCTACGAGCAGTACTTC.

V gene TRBV14 combines with J gene TRBJ1-3, with a tentative D call TRBD1 (6 bases). The CDR3 runs to 14 residues. CDR1 and CDR2 (germline): SGHDN, FVKESK. V dropped 2 bases and J dropped 4 bases, with 9 bases sitting between them. Here the CDR3 DNA reads TGTGCCAGCAGCCAAAGGACAGCGGGAAACACCATATATTTT. It translates to CASSQRTAGNTIYF.

J is TRBJ2-1 and V is TRBV27; D uncertain. CDR3 length: 13 amino acids. V lost 2 bases and J lost 3, with 5 bases in between. Germline CDR1 MNHEY, CDR2 SMNVEV (reference sequence). The CDR3 coding sequence is TGTGCCAGCAGTTTAATCGGCTACAATGAGCAGTTCTTC. It is translated as CASSLIGYNEQFF.

This sequence joins TRBV18 and TRBJ2-5; TRBD2 matches 10 bases. This CDR3 is built from 14 residues. CDR1 and CDR2 (germline): KGHSH, LQKENI. V lost 6 bases to trimming and J lost 2 bases; unmatched junction nucleotides: 3. DNA for the CDR3: TGTGCCAGCTCCCGGGGACTAGCGCAAGAGACCCAGTACTTC. Its protein is CASSRGLAQETQYF.

This rearrangement joins TRBV27 to TRBJ2-7; tentative D call: TRBD2 (7 bases). The CDR3 extends over 13 amino acids. With 3 bases removed from V and 7 bases from J, the gap between germline ends came to 13 bases. Germline V gene sequence: CDR1 MNHEY, CDR2 SMNVEV (reference sequence). CDR3 region: CASSFRGAEEQYF. The CDR3 DNA is TGTGCCAGCAGTTTTCGGGGGGCGGAGGAGCAGTACTTC.

The chain's CDR3 is CASSIQGYSPLHF. The CDR3 nucleotides read TGTGCCAGCAGTATCCAGGGTTATTCACCCCTCCACTTT. V and J are TRBV25-1 and TRBJ1-6; tentative D call: TRBD1 (5 bases). Per germline, CDR1 MGHDK and CDR2 SYGVNS. Trimming removed 5 bases from V and 8 bases from J, with 10 bases in between. This CDR3 has 13 amino acids.

J is TRBJ2-1 and V is TRBV7-9; TRBD2 matches 12 bases. Germline V CDR1 and CDR2: SEHNR, FQNEAQ (reference sequence). The CDR3 extends over 17 amino acids. V lost 3 bases and J lost 5; bases outside the gene matches: 8. CDR3: CASSLRLAGVVNNEQFF. The CDR3 nucleotides read TGTGCCAGCAGCTTGAGACTAGCGGGAGTAGTCAACAATGAGCAGTTCTTC. Supplemented by reference TRBV7-9 and TRBJ2-1, the full variable domain reads DTGVSQNPRHKITKRGQNVTFRCDPISEHNRLYWYRQTLGQGPEFLTYFQNEAQLEKSRLLSDRFSAERPKGSFSTLEIQRTEQGDSAMYLCASSLRLAGVVNNEQFFGPGTRLTVL.

V and J are TRBV4-3 and TRBJ2-5; TRBD2 matches at 9 bases. This CDR3 spans 17 amino acids. CDR1 and CDR2 from the germline V gene are LGHNA and YSLEER. Trimming cost V 0 bases and J 5 bases; bases outside gene matches: 10. CDR3 region: CASSQEGGRARGETQYF. CDR3 in DNA: TGCGCCAGCAGCCAAGAAGGCGGGAGGGCCCGGGGTGAGACCCAGTACTTC.